This is a list of T cell receptor beta chains from one sample in a study of post-analysis software for immune sequencing data. One entry per CDR3 protein results from TCRdb running MiXCR on the PCR reads. Of some 690,000 distinct CDR3 sequences detected, about 27% appear once; the ten largest clones hold roughly 0.54%. Sequencing was performed on blood. These TCRs come from a girl between 10 and 17 years old with multiple sclerosis. CDR3s include the opening cysteine and the closing phenylalanine or tryptophan. Fields, in order: clone size, D gene, V gene, J gene, CDR3 protein, CDR3 DNA. A D gene is named only where the DNA matches it firmly. Clone size is given for some rows only: seen once, a few or many times, or a class if the clone is expanded.

few,TRBD2,TRBV5-1,TRBJ2-1,CASSSSGTSGLNEQFF,TGCGCCAGCAGCTCATCCGGGACTAGCGGGTTAAATGAGCAGTTCTTC
few,TRBD1,TRBV3-1,TRBJ2-1,CASSQEGRGRTYNEQFF,TGTGCCAGCAGCCAAGAAGGCAGGGGGAGAACCTACAATGAGCAGTTCTTC
NA,TRBD1,TRBV28,TRBJ2-5,CASQSVGQGVGETQYF,TGTGCCAGCCAAAGTGTTGGGCAGGGGGTAGGAGAGACCCAGTACTTC
few,NA,TRBV3-1,TRBJ2-7,CASSQDSPPGTYEQYF,TGTGCCAGCAGCCAAGATTCTCCCCCAGGGACCTACGAGCAGTACTTC
NA,TRBD2,TRBV19,TRBJ2-6,CAGSGTGSGANVLTF,TGTGCCGGAAGCGGGACGGGCTCTGGGGCCAACGTCCTGACTTTC
few,NA,TRBV5-4,TRBJ2-7,CASSLGAQYEQYF,TGTGCCAGCAGCTTGGGGGCTCAGTACGAGCAGTACTTC
NA,NA,TRBV7-2,TRBJ2-7,CASSTGSGGAYEQYF,TGTGCCAGCAGCACCGGGAGCGGAGGGGCCTACGAGCAGTACTTC
many,NA,TRBV12-3/TRBV12-4,TRBJ2-5,CASCGRAQETQYF,TGTGCCAGCTGCGGGCGGGCCCAAGAGACCCAGTACTTC
few,NA,TRBV7-2,TRBJ2-3,CASTEPGKPTDTQYF,TGTGCCAGCACCGAACCGGGGAAACCGACAGATACGCAGTATTTT
many,TRBD2,TRBV5-1,TRBJ2-1,CASSGDGRANNEQFF,TGCGCCAGCAGTGGGGACGGGAGGGCCAACAATGAGCAGTTCTTC
once,NA,TRBV7-9,TRBJ2-1,CASSLGPRLQETQFF,TGTGCCAGCAGCTTAGGGCCGAGGCTACAAGAGACCCAGTTCTTC
few,TRBD1,TRBV7-2,TRBJ1-2,CASSPGGTGILFGYTF,TGTGCCAGCAGCCCAGGTGGGACAGGGATACTCTTCGGCTACACCTTC
few,TRBD2,TRBV6-4,TRBJ2-3,CASSVFAGGDTQYF,TGTGCCAGCAGTGTTTTTGCGGGGGGAGATACGCAGTATTTT
many,NA,TRBV20-1,TRBJ2-5,CSAPTGWGQETQYF,TGCAGTGCCCCGACAGGATGGGGGCAAGAGACCCAGTACTTC